The source of this TCR beta chain is a study of low-dose radiotherapy and immunotherapy resistance in tumors. Study background: A dose of 1 Gy per fraction every two weeks went to Cohort 2, totaling 13 Gy over 26 weeks. Intravenous ipilimumab 1 mg/kg every six weeks was given with nivolumab 240 mg every two weeks. Every two weeks, the protocol called for intravenous cyclophosphamide at 200 mg/m2. It was given one day before each radiation and immunotherapy administration.

The germline gives CDR1 SGHAT, CDR2 FQNNGV. CDR3 length equals 14 residues. Note on this clonotype: This sequence is one base from a far larger clone and is likely a read error.

A roughly 19-cycle PCR with a constant-region primer and V-primer adapter amplified TCRs. TCRdb analysed the reads with MiXCR anew, one entry per CDR3 protein. This sample yields fewer than 60,000 distinct CDR3 sequences, of which roughly 12% are seen a single time; about 6.2% belongs to the top ten. Specified time point: before trial treatment. Eligibility required advanced solid tumors lacking tumor-infiltrating lymphocytes. This TCR was recovered from a female donor with ovarian cancer. The sample consisted of PBMCs, taken before treatment. This chain joins TRBV11-2 and TRBJ2-7; D assignment may be TRBD1 or TRBD2 (5 bases each). The CDR3 sequence is CASSWTGPPYGQYF. DNA for the CDR3: TGTGCCAGCAGCTGGACGGGACCTCCCTACGGGCAGTACTTC.